The 3 T cell receptor beta chains below all came from one sample that was sequenced in a study of OX40 agonist ivuxolimab in advanced cancers. TCRdb's table, derived via immunoSEQ multiplex PCR, lists solely in-frame clones and lacks some. In the table there are over 85,000 clones, over 85% of which are singletons. The sequenced sample was CD4+ or CD8+ T cells sorted from blood, obtained in a trial of the OX40 agonist ivuxolimab. The receptor source for this set is an adult with an advanced solid tumor such as melanoma, head and neck, liver or kidney cancer.

The chain employs TRBV18 and TRBJ1-1; 9 positions match TRBD1. After removal of 6 bases from V and 4 bases from J, the junction contained 9 bases not matched to a gene. CDR1 KGHSH and CDR2 LQKENI come from the germline V gene. This CDR3 is 15 amino acids long. The CDR3 coding sequence is TGTGCCAGCTCGCCAGGGACAGGGTGGGGCACTGAAGCTTTCTTT. Translation: CASSPGTGWGTEAFF.

The gene calls are TRBV7-3 and TRBJ1-1; no firm D call. This CDR3 is built from 13 residues. Trimming stripped 5 bases from V and 1 base from J, with 8 bases between. The germline gives CDR1 SGHTA, CDR2 FQGTGA. In DNA, the CDR3 is TGTGCCAGCAGCCCCAACACGAACACTGAAGCTTTCTTT. This gives the protein CASSPNTNTEAFF.

This chain uses TRBV19 with TRBJ2-1; 9 bases map to TRBD2. Unmatched junction bases numbered 4, after V lost 5 bases and J lost 2 bases. Per germline, CDR1 LNHDA and CDR2 SQIVND (reference sequence). The length of the CDR3 is 15 residues. For the CDR3, the DNA is TGTGCCAGTAGTCTTAGCGGGAGAGCCTACAATGAGCAGTTCTTC. Encoded protein: CASSLSGRAYNEQFF.